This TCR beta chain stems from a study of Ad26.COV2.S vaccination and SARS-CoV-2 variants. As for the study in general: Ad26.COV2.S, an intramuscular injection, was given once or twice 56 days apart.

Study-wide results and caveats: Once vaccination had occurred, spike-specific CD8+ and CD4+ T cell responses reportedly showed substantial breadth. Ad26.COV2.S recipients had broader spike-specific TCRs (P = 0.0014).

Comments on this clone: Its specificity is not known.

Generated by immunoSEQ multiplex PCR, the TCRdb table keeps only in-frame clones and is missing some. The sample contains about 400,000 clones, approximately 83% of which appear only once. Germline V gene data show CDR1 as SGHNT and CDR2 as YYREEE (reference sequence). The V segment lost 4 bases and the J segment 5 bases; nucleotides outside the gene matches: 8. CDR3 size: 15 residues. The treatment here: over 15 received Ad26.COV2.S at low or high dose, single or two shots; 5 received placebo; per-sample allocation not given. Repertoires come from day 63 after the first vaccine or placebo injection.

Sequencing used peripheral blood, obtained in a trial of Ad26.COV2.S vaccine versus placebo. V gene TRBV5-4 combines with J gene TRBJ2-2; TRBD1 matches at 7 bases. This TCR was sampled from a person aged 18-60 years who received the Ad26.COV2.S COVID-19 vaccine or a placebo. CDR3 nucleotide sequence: TGTGCCAGCAGCGCGAGGGACAGTGGAACCGGGGAGCTGTTTTTT. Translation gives CASSARDSGTGELFF.